This T cell receptor (beta chain) appears in the sequencing data of a study of T cells expressing NK-cell markers. Across the whole study: Cells sorted as CD3+CD56+NKG2C+, CD3+CD56+NKG2C- and CD3+CD56-NKG2C+ T cells supplied the TCR beta repertoires.

TCRdb reworked the 5' RACE reads into one entry per CDR3 protein, no DNA. This repertoire includes some 120,000 distinct CDR3 sequences. CDR3 length equals 13 residues. In germline, CDR1 is SGHRS, CDR2 YFSETQ. The chain combines TRBV5-1 with TRBJ2-5. This receptor was identified in a woman between 18 and 69 years old in good health. Sequences were obtained from blood T cells: a sorted CD56 or NKG2C T cell subset, CD4+ or CD8+ T cells, or bulk PBMC T cells (not recorded which). CDR3 sequence reads: CASSLIEQETQYF.